These 17 T cell receptor beta chains originate from one sample sequenced in a study of blood T cell repertoires in COVID-19. Profiled with immunoSEQ multiplex PCR; TCRdb holds only in-frame clones, not every one. This sample has around 370,000 clones, with 85% to 90% found just once. The sample consisted of peripheral blood. The receptors stem from a woman between 65 and 79 years old with COVID-19, enrolled during active disease.

J is TRBJ1-2 and V is TRBV24-1; D not resolved. CDR1 KGHDR and CDR2 SFDVKD come from the germline V gene. The CDR3 contains 13 residues. V lost 5 bases and J lost 5, with 11 bases in between. The CDR3 DNA sequence: TGTGCCACCAGTGCTCCCGGGAATTATGGCTACACCTTC. Translated: CATSAPGNYGYTF.

The sample holds one count of this clone. V gene TRBV3-1 (or the pseudogene TRBV3-2) combines with J gene TRBJ2-7; TRBD1 matches at 9 bases. Germline V gene lookup returns CDR1 LGHDT and CDR2 YNNKEL (reference sequence). The CDR3 is made up of 17 amino acids. V was pared by 0 bases and J by 0 bases, with 6 bases of the junction left unmatched. The CDR3 nucleotides are TGTGCCAGCAGCCAAGATTCGGGGACAGGGCGCTCCTACGAGCAGTACTTC. This sequence encodes CASSQDSGTGRSYEQYF.

The V call is TRBV29-1, the J call TRBJ1-5; TRBD1 matches at 9 bases. Germline V gives CDR1 SQVTM, CDR2 ANQGSEA. This CDR3 region has 13 residues. Trimming took 7 bases from V and 8 from J; bases not matched to a gene: 9. CDR3 nucleotide sequence: TGCAGCGCTGAGGGACAGGGAGGAGAGCCCCAGCATTTT. It is translated as CSAEGQGGEPQHF.

This clone was seen only once. The DNA of the CDR3 is TGTGCCAGCAGTTGGACAGGGAACCGAGGGGAGACCCAGTACTTC. Its protein is CASSWTGNRGETQYF. This chain joins TRBV7-3 and TRBJ2-5; 8 bases match TRBD1. The CDR3 contains 15 residues. The J segment lost 5 bases and the V segment lost 6 bases, leaving 11 bases of the junction unmatched. Looked up from germline, CDR1 is SGHTA and CDR2 is FQGTGA. The full variable domain, its missing parts supplied by reference TRBV7-3 and TRBJ2-5, is GAGVSQTPSNKVTEKGKYVELRCDPISGHTALYWYRQSLGQGPEFLIYFQGTGAADDSGLPNDRFFAVRPEGSVSTLKIQRTERGDSAVYLCASSWTGNRGETQYFGPGTRLLVL.

In regard to this clone: This sample includes further DNA sequences coding for the same CDR3. This chain connects TRBV12-3 or TRBV12-4 to TRBJ1-5, with D tentatively TRBD1 (5 bases). V lost 6 bases, J lost 5 bases, and 11 bases lay in between. This CDR3 has 13 residues. CDR3 sequence: CASSLGGYQPQHF. The CDR3 DNA is TGTGCCAGCAGCCTGGGGGGTTATCAGCCCCAGCATTTT.

Written as DNA, the CDR3 is TGTGCCAGCAGCCCAGGGGGACAGAATAACTATGGCTACACCTTC. It encodes CASSPGGQNNYGYTF. The V gene is TRBV9, the J gene TRBJ1-2, with TRBD1 matching over 7 bases. The germline V gene encodes CDR1 SGDLS and CDR2 YYNGEE. Trimming cost V 4 bases and J 1 base; bases outside gene matches: 7. This CDR3 is built from 15 residues.

The V call is TRBV5-1, the J call TRBJ1-4; 11 bases align to TRBD1. Germline lookup yields CDR1 SGHRS and CDR2 YFSETQ. The CDR3 extends over 17 amino acids. The ends lost 3 bases at V and 5 bases at J; junction bases unmatched: 9. The CDR3 protein is CASSWTGTGGVNEKLFF. The DNA for the CDR3 is TGCGCCAGCAGCTGGACCGGGACAGGGGGTGTAAATGAAAAACTGTTTTTT.

The chain uses TRBV4-1 and TRBJ2-4; D might be TRBD1 (5 bases). With 4 bases removed from V and 6 bases from J, the gap between germline ends came to 13 bases. The CDR3 spans 14 residues. The germline V gene has CDR1 MGHRA and CDR2 YSYEKL. DNA for the CDR3: TGCGCCAGCAGCCTAGACAGACAAATAAACATTCAGTACTTC. This sequence encodes CASSLDRQINIQYF.

The CDR3 sequence: CASTAIDRGTVSNQPQHF. CDR3 DNA sequence: TGTGCCAGTACTGCCATAGACAGGGGTACAGTTAGCAATCAGCCCCAGCATTTT. J is TRBJ1-5 and V is TRBV19; 8 bases line up with TRBD1. Per the germline V gene, CDR1 is LNHDA and CDR2 is SQIVND (reference sequence). This CDR3 contains 18 residues. V dropped 7 bases and J dropped 0; count of bases not matched to a gene: 14. The full variable domain, rest sourced from reference TRBV19 and TRBJ1-5, is DGGITQSPKYLFRKEGQNVTLSCEQNLNHDAMYWYRQDPGQGLRLIYYSQIVNDFQKGDIAEGYSVSREKKESFPLTVTSAQKNPTAFYLCASTAIDRGTVSNQPQHFGDGTRLSIL.

The genes are TRBV24-1 and TRBJ1-2, with 7 nucleotides matching TRBD1. Germline V gene data show CDR1 as KGHDR and CDR2 as SFDVKD. The CDR3 totals 13 residues. The ends lost 5 bases at V and 5 bases at J; junction bases unmatched: 4. The CDR3 sequence is CATSAGQSYGYTF. In DNA form, the CDR3 reads TGTGCCACCAGTGCGGGACAGTCTTATGGCTACACCTTC.

The CDR3 bases are TGTGCCAGCAGCTTGGCAGGGGAGTTGGCTTTCTTT. Amino acid sequence: CASSLAGELAFF. The rearrangement joins TRBV5-6 to TRBJ1-1, with TRBD1 as a possible D gene (6 bases). V dropped 0 bases and J dropped 11 bases, with 11 bases sitting between them. Germline V gives CDR1 SGHDT, CDR2 YYEEEE. The CDR3 extends over 12 amino acids.

J is TRBJ2-7 and V is TRBV28; TRBD1 aligns across 7 bases. CDR1 and CDR2 from the germline V gene are MDHEN and SYDVKM. The ends lost 2 bases at V and 4 bases at J; junction bases unmatched: 5. The CDR3 runs 14 residues. The CDR3: CASSLRDSRYEQYF. CDR3 DNA: TGTGCCAGCAGTTTACGGGACAGCAGGTACGAGCAGTACTTC.

The rearrangement uses TRBV10-3 and TRBJ1-5; 8 positions agree with TRBD1. The CDR3 is 16 residues long. V lost 0 bases to trimming and J lost 0 bases; unmatched junction nucleotides: 1. CDR1 ENHRY and CDR2 SYGVKD come from the germline V gene. DNA of the CDR3: TGTGCCATCAGTGAGTCGACAGGGGATAGCAATCAGCCCCAGCATTTT. It encodes CAISESTGDSNQPQHF.

The genes are TRBV24-1 and TRBJ2-7, with D unclear. Germline V gives CDR1 KGHDR, CDR2 SFDVKD. This CDR3 is built from 12 residues. V was clipped by 2 bases and J by 5 bases, with 6 bases between them. The CDR3 sequence is CATSDSRDEQYF. CDR3 DNA sequence: TGTGCCACCAGTGATTCTCGGGACGAGCAGTACTTC.

This chain joins TRBV4-2 and TRBJ1-6; 7 bases are shared with TRBD1. Germline CDR1 LGHNA, CDR2 YNFKEQ. This CDR3 contains 14 residues. With 4 bases clipped from V and 8 bases from J, the junction kept 5 bases outside the gene matches. In nucleotides, the CDR3 is TGTGCCAGCAGCCCGGCAGGGGGTGATTCACCCCTCCACTTT. It specifies CASSPAGGDSPLHF.

The rearrangement joins TRBV5-1 to TRBJ2-7; 7 bases are a match to TRBD1. J lost 4 bases, V lost 4 bases, and 8 bases had no gene match. CDR1 is SGHRS, CDR2 YFSETQ, per germline. The CDR3 length is 14 residues. The chain's CDR3 is CASSKGGADYEQYF. As DNA, the CDR3 is TGCGCCAGCAGCAAAGGGGGCGCGGATTACGAGCAGTACTTC.

V and J are TRBV14 and TRBJ1-2; D unresolved. The germline V gene encodes CDR1 SGHDN and CDR2 FVKESK. Between the trimmed V and J ends, which lost 4 bases and 4 bases, there was a span of 16 bases. This CDR3 contains 15 residues. CDR3 protein: CASSPAGSNLYGYTF. The CDR3 region has the DNA TGTGCCAGCAGCCCAGCAGGCAGTAACCTCTATGGCTACACCTTC.